A selection of T cell receptor beta chains follows, all from one sample in a study of blood T cell repertoires in COVID-19. Sequencing used immunoSEQ multiplex PCR; TCRdb keeps in-frame clones, though not all of them. The top ten clones hold 9.5% to 15% of a sample with some 96,000 clones, approximately 87% of them seen once. The sequencing input was peripheral blood. Source of these receptors: a human donor in a cohort sampled during active COVID-19. The CDR3 runs from the conserved cysteine through the conserved F or W. Each record gives: CDR3 protein, J gene, V gene.

CDR3aa: CASSAGTGGRTEAFF; j_gene: TRBJ1-1; v_gene: TRBV19
CDR3aa: CASSLREGHEQFF; j_gene: TRBJ2-1; v_gene: TRBV27
CDR3aa: CASSTPGEQYF; j_gene: TRBJ2-7; v_gene: TRBV12-3/TRBV12-4
CDR3aa: CASIISAGAFFEAFF; j_gene: TRBJ1-1; v_gene: TRBV6-5
CDR3aa: CASSPRDSQTLNTEAFF; j_gene: TRBJ1-1; v_gene: TRBV5-1
CDR3aa: CASSTLPGQGLHEQYF; j_gene: TRBJ2-7; v_gene: TRBV19
CDR3aa: CSASHIAGGKTQYF; j_gene: TRBJ2-5; v_gene: TRBV20-1
CDR3aa: CASSTFSGGTEAFF; j_gene: TRBJ1-1; v_gene: TRBV15
CDR3aa: CASSLRGGSYGYTF; j_gene: TRBJ1-2; v_gene: TRBV7-2
CDR3aa: CASSYSGTAVTDTQYF; j_gene: TRBJ2-3; v_gene: TRBV6-5
CDR3aa: CASSPDSRGEKLFF; j_gene: TRBJ1-4; v_gene: TRBV3-1/TRBV3-2
CDR3aa: CSAQGVLGYTF; j_gene: TRBJ1-2; v_gene: TRBV20-1
CDR3aa: CASSFDSGGYTF; j_gene: TRBJ1-2; v_gene: TRBV12-3/TRBV12-4
CDR3aa: CASSLGAAGTQYF; j_gene: TRBJ2-5; v_gene: TRBV7-2
CDR3aa: CASSLAVVATGGDGYTF; j_gene: TRBJ1-2; v_gene: TRBV7-2
CDR3aa: CASTATGISYEQYF; j_gene: TRBJ2-7; v_gene: TRBV27
CDR3aa: CASSLDTSGQNYGYTF; j_gene: TRBJ1-2; v_gene: TRBV11-2
CDR3aa: CASSSSDRVMMSTEAFF; j_gene: TRBJ1-1; v_gene: TRBV7-9
CDR3aa: CSVEDQGQGRNEQYF; j_gene: TRBJ2-7; v_gene: TRBV29-1
CDR3aa: CASSFLGASDTQYF; j_gene: TRBJ2-3; v_gene: TRBV12-1
CDR3aa: CASSPGQGIYEQYF; j_gene: TRBJ2-7; v_gene: TRBV18
CDR3aa: CASSPPDGGYTGELFF; j_gene: TRBJ2-2; v_gene: TRBV18
CDR3aa: CASSESSVAPQHF; j_gene: TRBJ1-5; v_gene: TRBV10-1
CDR3aa: CAISRAREEDTQYF; j_gene: TRBJ2-3; v_gene: TRBV10-3
CDR3aa: CASSYGTANTDTQYF; j_gene: TRBJ2-3; v_gene: TRBV6-5
CDR3aa: CAIRGGQLLF; j_gene: TRBJ2-1; v_gene: TRBV12-3/TRBV12-4
CDR3aa: CASRAGTSGTYEQYF; j_gene: TRBJ2-7; v_gene: TRBV10-2
CDR3aa: CASSLDQGDEYGYTF; j_gene: TRBJ1-2; v_gene: TRBV6-2/TRBV6-3
CDR3aa: CASSSRDRENSPLHF; j_gene: TRBJ1-6; v_gene: TRBV9
CDR3aa: CASSSTGWGAFF; j_gene: TRBJ1-1; v_gene: TRBV11-2
CDR3aa: CASSRGLAGSYEQYF; j_gene: TRBJ2-7; v_gene: TRBV7-8
CDR3aa: CASSPDRVGEQYF; j_gene: TRBJ2-7; v_gene: TRBV5-4
CDR3aa: CAITSGRAQQETQYF; j_gene: TRBJ2-5; v_gene: TRBV10-3
CDR3aa: CASSLQGTYEQYF; j_gene: TRBJ2-7; v_gene: TRBV5-4
CDR3aa: CASSPKDSYNSPLHF; j_gene: TRBJ1-6; v_gene: TRBV18
CDR3aa: CASSDRTSGNYEQYF; j_gene: TRBJ2-7; v_gene: TRBV6-1
CDR3aa: CASSQSRQTMNTEAFF; j_gene: TRBJ1-1; v_gene: TRBV23-1
CDR3aa: CSVSSQGNTEAFF; j_gene: TRBJ1-1; v_gene: TRBV29-1
CDR3aa: CASSQEVRFNEQYF; j_gene: TRBJ2-7; v_gene: TRBV4-3
CDR3aa: CASNEGGQPQHF; j_gene: TRBJ1-5; v_gene: TRBV12-3/TRBV12-4
CDR3aa: CASSVQGTETQYF; j_gene: TRBJ2-5; v_gene: TRBV9
CDR3aa: CAISDTQGLSGNTIYF; j_gene: TRBJ1-3; v_gene: TRBV10-3
CDR3aa: CASSPRQGSRAFF; j_gene: TRBJ1-1; v_gene: TRBV6-6
CDR3aa: CASNGQDTSPLHF; j_gene: TRBJ1-6; v_gene: TRBV7-2
CDR3aa: CASSLGGGLETQYF; j_gene: TRBJ2-5; v_gene: TRBV5-8
CDR3aa: CASSPTIQGQPNQPQHF; j_gene: TRBJ1-5; v_gene: TRBV7-8
CDR3aa: CASSLTGRTDTQYF; j_gene: TRBJ2-3; v_gene: TRBV7-2
CDR3aa: CARSLLGEGGYTF; j_gene: TRBJ1-2; v_gene: TRBV7-5
CDR3aa: CASSPVVTVNTGELFF; j_gene: TRBJ2-2; v_gene: TRBV4-1
CDR3aa: CASSFTSSDTQYF; j_gene: TRBJ2-3; v_gene: TRBV5-4
CDR3aa: CSVATKAGEKLFF; j_gene: TRBJ1-4; v_gene: TRBV29-1
CDR3aa: CASSFGQGVTEAFF; j_gene: TRBJ1-1; v_gene: TRBV7-9
CDR3aa: CASSSRTRRDTQYF; j_gene: TRBJ2-3; v_gene: TRBV7-2
CDR3aa: CASSYSTGELFF; j_gene: TRBJ2-2; v_gene: TRBV27
CDR3aa: CASSRGGGVTGELFF; j_gene: TRBJ2-2; v_gene: TRBV6-2/TRBV6-3